This TCR beta chain originates from a study of blood T cell repertoires in COVID-19. Overall study: The origin of the acute and convalescent COVID-19 samples was the United States, Italy and Spain. From T cells, B-cell-depleted T cells, or PBMCs came the material, which was cDNA or gDNA.

The assay was immunoSEQ multiplex PCR, and TCRdb's table has in-frame clones only and misses some. The sample holds some 460,000 clones, around 87% seen once. Enrollees, roughly 18 to 95 years old, lived in fewer than 25 US areas. Donors of Cohort 3 who recovered were those that had two negative PCRs, clearance, or symptom resolution. This clone occurred a few times. Specimen: PBMCs or T cells enriched from blood (not recorded which). This TCR came from a young woman who had recovered from COVID-19.

CDR3 bases: TGTGCCAGCAGCCGAAGCGGGGGCGGGGACACCGGGGAGCTGTTTTTT. Amino acid sequence: CASSRSGGGDTGELFF. V is TRBV3-1 (or the pseudogene TRBV3-2) and J is TRBJ2-2; TRBD2 agrees at 8 bases. Germline CDR1 LGHDT, CDR2 YNNKEL (reference sequence). The CDR3 is 16 residues long. V lost 4 bases and J lost 3; bases outside the gene matches: 7.